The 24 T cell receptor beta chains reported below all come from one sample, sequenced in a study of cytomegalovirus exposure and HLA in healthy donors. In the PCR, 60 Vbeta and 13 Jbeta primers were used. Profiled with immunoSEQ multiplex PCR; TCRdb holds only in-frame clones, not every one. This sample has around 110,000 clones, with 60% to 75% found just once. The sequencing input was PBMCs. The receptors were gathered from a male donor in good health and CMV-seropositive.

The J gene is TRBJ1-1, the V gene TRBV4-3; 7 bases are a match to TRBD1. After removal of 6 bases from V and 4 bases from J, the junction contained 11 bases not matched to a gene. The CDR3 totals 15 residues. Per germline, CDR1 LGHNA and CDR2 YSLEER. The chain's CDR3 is CASRTETGVVTEAFF. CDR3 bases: TGCGCCAGCAGAACGGAAACAGGGGTGGTCACTGAAGCTTTCTTT.

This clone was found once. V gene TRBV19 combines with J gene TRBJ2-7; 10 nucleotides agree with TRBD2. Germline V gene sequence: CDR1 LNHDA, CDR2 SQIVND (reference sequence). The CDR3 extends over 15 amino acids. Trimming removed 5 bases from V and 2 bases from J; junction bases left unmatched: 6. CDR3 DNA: TGTGCCAGTAGTCTAGTAGCGGGAGGTACCTACGAGCAGTACTTC. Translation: CASSLVAGGTYEQYF.

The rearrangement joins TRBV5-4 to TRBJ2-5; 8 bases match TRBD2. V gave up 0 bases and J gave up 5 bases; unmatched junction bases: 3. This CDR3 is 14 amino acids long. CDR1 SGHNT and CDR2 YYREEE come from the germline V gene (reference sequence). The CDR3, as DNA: TGTGCCAGCAGCTTGGCGGGGGGGAAGGAGACCCAGTACTTC. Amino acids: CASSLAGGKETQYF.

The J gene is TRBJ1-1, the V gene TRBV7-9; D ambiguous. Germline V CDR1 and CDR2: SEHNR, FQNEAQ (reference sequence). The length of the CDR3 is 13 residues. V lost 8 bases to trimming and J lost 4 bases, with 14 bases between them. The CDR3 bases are TGTGCCAGCGGGGAGGGCGCGATCACTGAAGCTTTCTTT. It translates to CASGEGAITEAFF.

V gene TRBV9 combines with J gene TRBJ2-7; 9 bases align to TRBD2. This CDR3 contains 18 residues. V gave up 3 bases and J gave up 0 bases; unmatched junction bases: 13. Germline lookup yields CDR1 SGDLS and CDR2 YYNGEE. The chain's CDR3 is CASSAVGSGRQNSYEQYF. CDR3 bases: TGTGCCAGCAGCGCCGTGGGTAGCGGGAGACAAAACTCCTACGAGCAGTACTTC.

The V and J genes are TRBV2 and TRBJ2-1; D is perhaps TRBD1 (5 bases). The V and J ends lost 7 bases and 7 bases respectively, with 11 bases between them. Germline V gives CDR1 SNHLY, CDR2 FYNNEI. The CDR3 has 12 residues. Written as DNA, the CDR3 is TGTGCCAGCAAGATATCAGGGAATGAGCAGTTCTTC. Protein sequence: CASKISGNEQFF.

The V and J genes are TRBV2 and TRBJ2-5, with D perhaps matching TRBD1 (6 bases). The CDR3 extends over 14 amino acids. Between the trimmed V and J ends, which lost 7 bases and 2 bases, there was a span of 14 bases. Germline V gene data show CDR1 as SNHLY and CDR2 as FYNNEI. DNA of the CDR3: TGTGCCAGCACGGACAGACGGCTTCAAGAGACCCAGTACTTC. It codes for CASTDRRLQETQYF.

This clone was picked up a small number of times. The CDR3 here is CASSPWTGGSEQYF. CDR3 DNA: TGTGCCAGCAGCCCGTGGACAGGGGGGTCCGAGCAGTACTTC. This chain connects TRBV9 to TRBJ2-7; 10 positions agree with TRBD1. The junction had 7 bases not matched to a gene; V was cut back by 4 bases and J by 6 bases. The CDR3 loop spans 14 amino acids. Germline V gene data show CDR1 as SGDLS and CDR2 as YYNGEE.

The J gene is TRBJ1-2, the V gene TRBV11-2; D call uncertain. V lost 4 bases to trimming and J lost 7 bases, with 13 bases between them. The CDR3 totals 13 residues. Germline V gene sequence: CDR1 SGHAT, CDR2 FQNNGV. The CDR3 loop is CASSSPTGAGYTF. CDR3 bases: TGTGCCAGCAGCTCCCCGACTGGCGCTGGCTACACCTTC.

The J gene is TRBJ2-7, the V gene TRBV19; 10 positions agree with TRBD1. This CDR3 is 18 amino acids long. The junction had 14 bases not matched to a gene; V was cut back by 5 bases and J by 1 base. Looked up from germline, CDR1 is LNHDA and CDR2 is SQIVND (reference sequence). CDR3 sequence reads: CASSLSPFQDRGSYEQYF. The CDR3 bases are TGTGCCAGTAGTCTCTCGCCGTTTCAGGACAGGGGGTCCTACGAGCAGTACTTC.

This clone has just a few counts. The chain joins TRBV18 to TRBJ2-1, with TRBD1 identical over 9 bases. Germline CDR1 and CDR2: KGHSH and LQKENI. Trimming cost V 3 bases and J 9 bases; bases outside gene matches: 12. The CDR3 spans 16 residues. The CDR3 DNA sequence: TGTGCCAGCTCACCCAGGTCGACCGGGACAGGGACTGAGCAGTTCTTC. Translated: CASSPRSTGTGTEQFF. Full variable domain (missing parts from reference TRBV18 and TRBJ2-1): NAGVMQNPRHLVRRRGQEARLRCSPMKGHSHVYWYRQLPEEGLKFMVYLQKENIIDESGMPKERFSAEFPKEGPSILRIQQVVRGDSAAYFCASSPRSTGTGTEQFFGPGTRLTVL.

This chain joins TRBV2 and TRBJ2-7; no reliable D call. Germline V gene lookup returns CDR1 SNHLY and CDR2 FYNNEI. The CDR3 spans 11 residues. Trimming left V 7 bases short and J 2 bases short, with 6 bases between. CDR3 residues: CASTQAYEQYF. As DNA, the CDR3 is TGTGCCAGCACTCAGGCCTACGAGCAGTACTTC.

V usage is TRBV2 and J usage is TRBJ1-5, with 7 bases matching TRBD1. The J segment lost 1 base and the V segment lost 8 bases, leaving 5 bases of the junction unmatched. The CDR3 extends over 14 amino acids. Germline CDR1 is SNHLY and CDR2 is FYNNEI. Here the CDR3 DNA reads TGTGCCAGCGACAGGGATTTGAGCAATCAGCCCCAGCATTTT. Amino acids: CASDRDLSNQPQHF.

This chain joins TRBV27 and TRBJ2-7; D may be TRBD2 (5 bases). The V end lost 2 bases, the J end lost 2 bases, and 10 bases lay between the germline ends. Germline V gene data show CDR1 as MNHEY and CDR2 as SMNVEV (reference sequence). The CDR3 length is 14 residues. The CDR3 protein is CASSLRPGTYEQYF. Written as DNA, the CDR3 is TGTGCCAGCAGTTTAAGGCCGGGAACCTACGAGCAGTACTTC.

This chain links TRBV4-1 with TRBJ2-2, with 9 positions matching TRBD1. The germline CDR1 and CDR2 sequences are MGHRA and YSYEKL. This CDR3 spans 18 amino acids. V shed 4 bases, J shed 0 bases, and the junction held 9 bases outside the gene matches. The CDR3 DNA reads TGCGCCAGCAGCCGGGAGCCGGGACAGGGTTCGAACACCGGGGAGCTGTTTTTT. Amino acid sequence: CASSREPGQGSNTGELFF.

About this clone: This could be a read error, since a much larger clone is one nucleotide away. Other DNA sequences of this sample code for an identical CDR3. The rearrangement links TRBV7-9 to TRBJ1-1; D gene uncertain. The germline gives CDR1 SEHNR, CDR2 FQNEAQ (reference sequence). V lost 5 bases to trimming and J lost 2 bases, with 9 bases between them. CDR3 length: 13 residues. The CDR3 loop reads CASSPRGNTEAFF. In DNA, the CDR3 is TGTGCCAGCAGCCCCCGGGGAAACACTGAAGCTTTCTTT. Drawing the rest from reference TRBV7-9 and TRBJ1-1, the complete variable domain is DTGVSQNPRHKITKRGQNVTFRCDPISEHNRLYWYRQTLGQGPEFLTYFQNEAQLEKSRLLSDRFSAERPKGSFSTLEIQRTEQGDSAMYLCASSPRGNTEAFFGQGTRLTVV.

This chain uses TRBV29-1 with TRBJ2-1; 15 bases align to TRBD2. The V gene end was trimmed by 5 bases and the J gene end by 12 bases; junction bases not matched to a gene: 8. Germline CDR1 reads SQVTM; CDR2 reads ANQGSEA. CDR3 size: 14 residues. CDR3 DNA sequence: TGCAGCGTTATCACGGGACTAGCGGGAGGTGGGCAGTTCTTC. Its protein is CSVITGLAGGGQFF.

The CDR3 region has the DNA TGTGCCAGCAGTCCCGCAGGGACTCTCATCCCGTGGTATTTT. It specifies CASSPAGTLIPWYF. This chain uses TRBV6-5 with TRBJ2-3, with D tentatively TRBD2 (6 bases). Between the trimmed V and J ends, which lost 5 bases and 14 bases, there was a span of 23 bases. The CDR3 is made up of 14 amino acids. The germline V gene has CDR1 MNHEY and CDR2 SVGAGI.

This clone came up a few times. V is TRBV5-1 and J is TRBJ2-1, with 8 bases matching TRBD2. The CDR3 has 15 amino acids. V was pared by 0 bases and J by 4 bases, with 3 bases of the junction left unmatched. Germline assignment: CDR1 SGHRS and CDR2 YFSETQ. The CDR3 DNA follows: TGCGCCAGCAGCTTGGAAGTAGCGGGGTACAATGAGCAGTTCTTC. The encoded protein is CASSLEVAGYNEQFF. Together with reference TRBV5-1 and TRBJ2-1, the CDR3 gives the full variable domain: KAGVTQTPRYLIKTRGQQVTLSCSPISGHRSVSWYQQTPGQGLQFLFEYFSETQRNKGNFPGRFSGRQFSNSRSEMNVSTLELGDSALYLCASSLEVAGYNEQFFGPGTRLTVL.

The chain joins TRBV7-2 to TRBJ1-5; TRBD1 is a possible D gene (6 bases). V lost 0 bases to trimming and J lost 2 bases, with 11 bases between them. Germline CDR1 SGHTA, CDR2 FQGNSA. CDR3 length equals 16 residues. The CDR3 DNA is TGTGCCAGCAGCTTAGCCACAGGGAGCCGCAATCAGCCCCAGCATTTT. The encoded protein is CASSLATGSRNQPQHF.

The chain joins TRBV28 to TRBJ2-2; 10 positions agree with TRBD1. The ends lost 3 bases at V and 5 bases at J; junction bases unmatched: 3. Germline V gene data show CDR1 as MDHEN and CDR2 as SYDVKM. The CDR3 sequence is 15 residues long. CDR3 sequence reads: CASSFAGQGTGELFF. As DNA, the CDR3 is TGTGCCAGCAGTTTCGCGGGACAGGGGACCGGGGAGCTGTTTTTT.

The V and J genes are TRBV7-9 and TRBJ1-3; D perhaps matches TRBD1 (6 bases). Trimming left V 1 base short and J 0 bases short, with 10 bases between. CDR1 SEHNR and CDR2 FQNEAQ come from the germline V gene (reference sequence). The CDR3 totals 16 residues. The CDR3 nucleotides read TGTGCCAGCAGCTTAGTTCGCAGGGGCTCTGGAAACACCATATATTTT. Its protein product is CASSLVRRGSGNTIYF. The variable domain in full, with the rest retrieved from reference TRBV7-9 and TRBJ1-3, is DTGVSQNPRHKITKRGQNVTFRCDPISEHNRLYWYRQTLGQGPEFLTYFQNEAQLEKSRLLSDRFSAERPKGSFSTLEIQRTEQGDSAMYLCASSLVRRGSGNTIYFGEGSWLTVV.

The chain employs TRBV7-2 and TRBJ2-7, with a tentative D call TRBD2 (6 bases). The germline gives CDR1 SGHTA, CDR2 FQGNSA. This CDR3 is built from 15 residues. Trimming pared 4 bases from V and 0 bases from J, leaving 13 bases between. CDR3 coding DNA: TGTGCCAGCAGCTCCGAAGGAGGGAGCTCCTACGAGCAGTACTTC. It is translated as CASSSEGGSSYEQYF.

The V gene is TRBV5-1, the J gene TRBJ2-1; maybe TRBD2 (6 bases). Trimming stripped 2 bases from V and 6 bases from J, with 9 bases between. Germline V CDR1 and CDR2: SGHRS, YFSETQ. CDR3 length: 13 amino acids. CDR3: CASSLPGSNEQFF. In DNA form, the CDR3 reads TGCGCCAGCAGCTTACCCGGGAGCAATGAGCAGTTCTTC.